One and the same sample provided the 20 T cell receptor beta chains below, sequenced in a study of a mutant IDH1 vaccine in newly diagnosed glioma. Which antigens these TCRs recognize remains unknown. Described time point: week 47, end of study. Every single dose of the vaccine, 300 ug of mutant IDH1 20-mer peptide, came with topical imiquimod. The assay was immunoSEQ multiplex PCR, and TCRdb's table has in-frame clones only and misses some. The sample comprises fewer than 70,000 clones, roughly four fifths of which are singletons, and under 4.5% rests with the top ten. The specimen comprised PBMCs, sampled from a glioma patient whose treatment included an IDH1 peptide vaccine. All receptors come from a man aged 30-40 years with glioma.

V usage is TRBV11-3 and J usage is TRBJ2-3; 7 bases agree with TRBD1. The CDR3 runs 19 residues. CDR1 SGHNT and CDR2 YENEEA come from the germline V gene. V shed 4 bases, J shed 4 bases, and the junction held 20 bases outside the gene matches. CDR3 coding DNA: TGTGCCAGCAGCTCCCTCCAACCCCCCCTAGACAGGGCCCCAGATACGCAGTATTTT. Translating gives CASSSLQPPLDRAPDTQYF.

The chain employs TRBV4-2 and TRBJ2-2; tentatively, D is TRBD2 (6 bases). Trimming shortened V by 1 base and J by 5 bases, and 8 bases separated the two germline ends. This CDR3 has 14 amino acids. CDR1 and CDR2 (germline): LGHNA, YNFKEQ. The CDR3 DNA reads as TGTGCCAGCAGCCAAGTTGCGGGGACCGGGGAGCTGTTTTTT. Translating it yields CASSQVAGTGELFF.

The chain links TRBV4-1 to TRBJ2-7; 7 nucleotides line up with TRBD1. J was trimmed by 5 bases and V by 3 bases; bases with no gene match: 10. The CDR3 spans 15 residues. In germline, CDR1 is MGHRA, CDR2 YSYEKL. CDR3 in amino acids: CASSHNRQGNDEQYF. The CDR3 nucleotides are TGCGCCAGCAGCCATAACAGACAGGGAAATGACGAGCAGTACTTC.

The CDR3 protein is CASSLIAGEQYF. The CDR3 DNA sequence: TGTGCCAGCAGTTTGATTGCAGGGGAGCAGTACTTC. The chain recombines TRBV27 with TRBJ2-7, with TRBD1 as a possible D gene (5 bases). V was pared by 3 bases and J by 7 bases, with 10 bases between. The CDR3 is 12 residues long. Germline V gene lookup returns CDR1 MNHEY and CDR2 SMNVEV (reference sequence).

The chain couples TRBV28 to TRBJ1-2; TRBD1 matches 8 bases. V lost 6 bases to trimming and J lost 9 bases; unmatched junction nucleotides: 6. The germline CDR1 and CDR2 sequences are MDHEN and SYDVKM. This CDR3 contains 12 residues. The CDR3 DNA is TGTGCCAGCAGCTCAGGGGGCGAAAGCTACACCTTC. The encoded protein is CASSSGGESYTF.

The chain links TRBV25-1 to TRBJ2-2; no definite D call. CDR1 MGHDK and CDR2 SYGVNS come from the germline V gene. CDR3 size: 12 residues. V was cut by 5 bases and J by 7 bases, with 8 bases left in between. This chain's CDR3 is CASSWGNGELFF. The DNA for the CDR3 is TGTGCCAGCAGTTGGGGTAACGGGGAGCTGTTTTTT.

The chain combines TRBV11-2 with TRBJ1-4; 12 nucleotides agree with TRBD1. The germline CDR1 and CDR2 sequences are SGHAT and FQNNGV. The CDR3 extends over 18 amino acids. V was pared by 5 bases and J by 2 bases, with 9 bases of the junction left unmatched. The CDR3 DNA follows: TGTGCCAGCAGCGACCCCCGGGACAGGGGGCACACTAATGAAAAACTGTTTTTT. It translates to CASSDPRDRGHTNEKLFF.

The chain joins TRBV15 to TRBJ1-6, with D unclear. The CDR3 consists of 12 residues. With 0 bases removed from V and 13 bases from J, the gap between germline ends came to 7 bases. Per the germline V gene, CDR1 is LNHNV and CDR2 is YYDKDF (reference sequence). The CDR3 region is CATSRDRFPLHF. CDR3 DNA: TGTGCCACCAGCAGAGACAGGTTTCCCCTCCACTTT.

This clone was seen once. The chain recombines TRBV9 with TRBJ2-1; D unclear. Germline CDR1 SGDLS, CDR2 YYNGEE. This CDR3 comprises 14 residues. Trimming cost V 0 bases and J 6 bases, with 10 bases left between them. Here the CDR3 DNA reads TGTGCCAGCAGCGTAGTTGGGGTCTTCAATGAGCAGTTCTTC. Its translation is CASSVVGVFNEQFF.

This chain uses TRBV6-1 with TRBJ1-2; D uncertain. The V end was cut by 3 bases, the J end by 0 bases, with 14 bases between. This CDR3 is 16 amino acids long. Germline CDR1 MNHNS, CDR2 SASEGT. The CDR3, as DNA: TGTGCCAGCAGTGAGTGGCCTCGAGGGACTAACTATGGCTACACCTTC. The encoded protein is CASSEWPRGTNYGYTF.

This chain links TRBV11-2 with TRBJ2-5; possibly TRBD1 for D (6 bases). Between the trimmed V and J ends, which lost 6 bases and 5 bases, there was a span of 22 bases. The CDR3 is 16 amino acids. CDR1 is SGHAT and CDR2 is FQNNGV in the germline V gene. In DNA form, the CDR3 reads TGTGCCAGCAGACCGAGGGCCGCAGGGGCGGGCGAGACCCAGTACTTC. This translates into CASRPRAAGAGETQYF.

V usage is TRBV18 and J usage is TRBJ2-7; D assignment may be TRBD1 or TRBD2 (6 bases each). V was clipped by 0 bases and J by 6 bases, with 9 bases between them. Germline CDR1 and CDR2: KGHSH and LQKENI. The CDR3 has 13 residues. The CDR3 region has the DNA TGTGCCAGCTCACCACCGGAGGGGGGCGAGCAGTACTTC. Encoded protein: CASSPPEGGEQYF.

This chain uses TRBV4-1 with TRBJ1-2; 7 bases align to TRBD1. Trimming cost V 5 bases and J 7 bases; bases outside gene matches: 10. This CDR3 spans 14 amino acids. Germline values: CDR1 MGHRA, CDR2 YSYEKL. CDR3 in amino acids: CASSTQGPASGYTF. CDR3 nucleotide sequence: TGCGCCAGCAGCACACAGGGGCCCGCCTCTGGCTACACCTTC.

The CDR3 region has the DNA TGTGCCAGCAGCTTATACGTGGATAATTCACCCCTCCACTTT. It yields the protein CASSLYVDNSPLHF. The chain combines TRBV7-9 with TRBJ1-6; no clear D gene. Germline CDR1 and CDR2: SEHNR and FQNEAQ (reference sequence). The CDR3 consists of 14 residues. V was pared by 2 bases and J by 5 bases, with 7 bases between.

This sequence joins TRBV19 and TRBJ1-4; D is possibly TRBD1 (6 bases). This CDR3 is 13 amino acids long. Trimming stripped 9 bases from V and 8 bases from J, with 16 bases between. CDR1 is LNHDA, CDR2 SQIVND, per germline (reference sequence). The CDR3 DNA sequence: TGTGCCAGCCAGTGGGGGCTTGGCGAAAAACTGTTTTTT. Protein product: CASQWGLGEKLFF.

V is TRBV27 and J is TRBJ1-1, with D hard to call. This CDR3 comprises 14 residues. The V gene's germline CDR1 is MNHEY and CDR2 SMNVEV (reference sequence). V was cut by 2 bases and J by 2 bases, with 9 bases left in between. CDR3 bases: TGTGCCAGCAGTTTACTCGGTATTAACACTGAAGCTTTCTTT. Translating gives CASSLLGINTEAFF.

The V and J genes are TRBV28 and TRBJ2-4; the D gene is possibly TRBD2 (5 bases). Germline-derived CDR1 and CDR2 are MDHEN and SYDVKM. Trimming took 5 bases from V and 3 from J, leaving 11 bases between them. The CDR3 totals 14 residues. In DNA form, the CDR3 reads TGTGCCAGCAGTCTGGGGAGAGTCAAAAACATTCAGTACTTC. This sequence encodes CASSLGRVKNIQYF. Combining the CDR3 with reference TRBV28 and TRBJ2-4 gives the whole variable domain DVKVTQSSRYLVKRTGEKVFLECVQDMDHENMFWYRQDPGLGLRLIYFSYDVKMKEKGDIPEGYSVSREKKERFSLILESASTNQTSMYLCASSLGRVKNIQYFGAGTRLSVL.

V and J are TRBV7-9 and TRBJ2-3; no clear D gene. V lost 5 bases and J lost 2, with 5 bases in between. CDR1 and CDR2 (germline): SEHNR, FQNEAQ (reference sequence). CDR3 length: 12 amino acids. The CDR3 DNA reads as TGTGCCAGCAGCCCCCACACAGATACGCAGTATTTT. This translates into CASSPHTDTQYF.

This sequence joins TRBV28 and TRBJ1-5, with D possibly TRBD1 on 5 matching bases. There are 15 residues in the CDR3. CDR1 and CDR2 from the germline V gene are MDHEN and SYDVKM. V was cut by 2 bases and J by 3 bases, with 11 bases left in between. CDR3 residues: CASSLGGSFNQPQHF. CDR3 DNA: TGTGCCAGCAGTTTAGGGGGAAGCTTCAATCAGCCCCAGCATTTT.

J is TRBJ1-1 and V is TRBV5-8, with D possibly matching TRBD1 (6 bases). This CDR3 region has 13 residues. The germline V and J ends were trimmed by 5 bases and 8 bases, with 16 bases remaining between them. The germline V gene encodes CDR1 SGHTS and CDR2 YDEGEE. The CDR3 DNA reads as TGTGCCAGCAGTAGTTATGGGGGGGCCGAAGCTTTCTTT. This gives the protein CASSSYGGAEAFF.